The entry below gives a single T cell receptor (beta chain) sequence along with its context. The target of this receptor is not known. The input lacks base qualities; no much larger clone sits a single base away. Receptor libraries were prepared by the immunoSEQ multiplex PCR assay. A mixture of 60 forward primers for TCR Vbeta segments and 13 reverse primers for TCR Jbeta segments was used in the multiplex PCR. The CDR3 region of rearranged TCR beta genes was amplified from genomic DNA with a multiplex PCR assay. On the Illumina HiSeq System, the amplified TCR beta libraries were sequenced as 87-base-pair reads. The paper's processing steps were these. Across the 600 to 700 repertoires, a later analysis counted 80 million or so unique TCR beta chains, 9.5 million to 12 million of which were shared by at least two donors. Raw reads were error-corrected and collapsed into unique sequences with a nearest-neighbor algorithm that merged closely related sequences to remove PCR and sequencing errors. Alignment of CDR3 sequences to IMGT reference sequences was used to assign V, D and J gene segments. For a sequence to be retained, a match of at least six nucleotides to both a V gene segment and a J gene segment was required. Rearrangements were called productive when the CDR3 lacked stop codons and stayed in frame with V and J; all others were non-productive. Following IMGT convention, CDR3 was defined as the stretch from the second conserved V-encoded cysteine up to the conserved J-encoded phenylalanine. The earlier analysis of 500 to 750 of the donors excluded any sequence lacking an unambiguous match to a single V gene segment. An earlier analysis of several hundred of the donors called V segments functional above 56.7% productive rearrangements and segregating when the between-donor standard deviation exceeded 5%. A statistical classification framework was built to diagnose cytomegalovirus status from the catalog of TCR beta chain sequences. A later analysis assigned V and J genes by comparing TCR nucleotide sequences with IMGT/GENE-DB human TR gene sequences. Using the TCRdist pipeline, a later analysis assigned CDR3 sequences along with most-parsimonious VDJ recombination scenarios. In a later analysis, each TCR beta chain was defined by its CDR3 amino acid sequence together with its V-gene family, and reads lacking a unique V-gene family were excluded. A later analysis removed 592 highly shared, low-generation-probability nucleotide sequences to deal with suspected cross-contamination and a sequencing artifact. In a later analysis, a clonal expansion index for each public chain was calculated from normalized within-repertoire ranks of inferred template counts. In a later analysis, generation probabilities were computed with a VDJ recombination model fitted to out-of-frame rearrangements, and the resulting probabilities were checked against IGoR. Hypergeometric tests were used in a later analysis to score TCR-TCR, TCR-HLA and TCR-CMV co-occurrence, with a repertoire-size bias correction applied to the TCR pairs. False discovery rates were estimated in a later analysis by permuting HLA or CMV assignments 20 times. In a later analysis, co-occurring TCRs were grouped with DBSCAN, and TCRdist sequence similarity was added when clustering was performed within HLA-allele-positive subsets. Repertoires with fewer than 30,000 or more than 120,000 public chains were left out of co-occurrence clustering, as were about 5 repertoires with anomalous nucleotide sharing. In TCRdb, the immuneACCESS table is reduced to in-frame sequences with V and J assigned. These tables do not hold every clone; where another copy was compared, an unresolved V gene accounts for under half, and the others remain unexplained. The V and J calls and the clone size are those of that table, but D and trimming were determined from the DNA. The sample table shows 80,000 to 100,000 clones, and around 77% are seen once. The ten largest account for around 3.5% of the sample.

This record comes from a study of cytomegalovirus exposure and HLA in healthy donors (dated by TCRdb to 2017 to 2019). General notes on the study: According to an earlier analysis of around 600 of the donors, about 179 million T cells yielded 100 million or so unique TCR beta sequences and less than 300 Gb of sequence data. Among the approximately 430 genotyped donors, roughly 80% belonged to the genetic ancestry cluster associated with self-reported Caucasian donors. HLA typing included class I and class II loci at four-digit resolution. Typing coverage varied by locus: roughly 629-630 donors for A, B, C, DRB1 and DQB1; some 520 for DQA1; more than 600 for DPA1; some 470 for DPB1. Alongside the repertoire data, information on donor age, sex, ethnicity and CMV serostatus was compiled. To decide whether each TCR beta V gene segment behaved as functional or pseudogenic, an earlier analysis of some 540 of the donors relied on high-throughput TCR beta sequencing. Every discovery cohort repertoire had been produced on one sequencing platform. The aim of the study was to test whether cataloging public T cell receptors could identify signatures of past pathogen exposure. Using immunosequencing, the study profiled T cell repertoires from fewer than 700 subjects and related those repertoires to cytomegalovirus serostatus. To study patterns of TCR occurrence, a later analysis re-analyzed previously published TCR beta repertoires from 666 donors and added high-resolution HLA genotyping. An early release covering about 600 HLA-typed donors comprised roughly 300 gigabases of sequencing data and tens of millions of unique TCR sequences. Among roughly 400 genotyped donors of the cohort, an average of around 240,000 unique TCR beta nucleotide sequences was sequenced per donor, of which about 20% were non-productive. To predict cytomegalovirus infection status, the study brought together high-throughput TCR immunosequencing, statistical association of individual TCRs with disease status, and machine learning. Rather than drawing on any new phenotypic data, the later analysis identified candidate immune exposures from TCR beta sequences and the way those sequences occurred across donors. In a later genetic analysis, genome-wide SNP genotypes for about 55% of the roughly 700 donors were used, and that subset was treated as a discovery cohort. A few DR-DQ haplotypes were treated as single units for association and clustering because of strong linkage in the cohort. A separate validation cohort of approximately 120 different subjects was used in addition to the approximately 700-subject first cohort.

What the authors observed across the whole study: Cytomegalovirus status was reported to be diagnosed by the classifier with high specificity and sensitivity in both the original and validation cohorts. Correlated functional status among segregating V segments might reflect linkage disequilibrium, but an unknown experimental factor could not be ruled out. In a later analysis, HLA-associated TCR beta chains showed more clonal expansion and lower generation probabilities than non-associated chains that were equally common. A further reported finding was that TCR beta sequences accurately predicted the HLA-A and HLA-B alleles for most subjects in the first cohort. Three of the identified cytomegalovirus-associated TCR beta chains were confirmed in vitro to be specific for cytomegalovirus antigens. In a later genetic analysis, fewer N-insertions in productive TCRs were reported among donors in an Asian-associated ancestry cluster than the approximately 670-donor mean. When HLA alleles, especially DR and DQ, strongly co-occurred, attributing TCR associations to individual alleles was difficult. According to the authors, the approach could potentially be generalized to other disease states and immunological phenotypes. A total of some 180 TCR beta chains were listed by the study as associated with cytomegalovirus. Most TCR sequences were observed very rarely across donors, whereas some public TCRs were present in many individuals. A group of highly shared sequence variants was considered likely to be a technical artifact of the sequencing pipeline. In a later analysis, the rate of TCR association differed among HLA loci, with DRB1 alleles having the most associated TCRs and HLA-C alleles having the fewest. HLA typing was unavailable for some donors at each locus, so association tests used only the typed subset. In an earlier analysis of roughly 500 of the donors, most TCR beta V segments appeared in productive rearrangements about 90% or about 30% of the time, broadly matching IMGT annotations. An association between a missense DCLRE1C variant and V-gene and J-gene trimming of TCR beta chains was found in a later genetic analysis and replicated in an independent cohort. At a false discovery rate of 0.05, a later analysis linked about 16,000 TCR beta sequences to specific HLA alleles. According to a later analysis, most CMV-associated TCR beta chains appeared to be HLA-restricted, and the HLA associations seemed to be driven largely by CMV exposure. The presence/absence analyses assumed that sequencing depth was roughly uniform across donors, and that assumption may not be true. Only TCR beta chains were sequenced in this cohort, and the absence of alpha or paired-chain data limited detectable features. A later analysis reported that several top co-occurrence clusters appeared linked to parvovirus B19, influenza, CMV and Epstein-Barr virus. For the cohort, immune exposure information was limited to CMV serostatus. Around 16 rarely observed V segments, including chromosome 9 orphons, were excluded from the earlier analysis of some 590 of the donors because counts were too low.

In total, 500 to 700 healthy bone marrow donors made up the cohort. Cohort members were all nominally healthy when sampled, although unrecorded immune exposures were likely present. The donor tested CMV seronegative and was one of the 352 seronegative cohort members. Each donor provided a peripheral blood sample, and peripheral blood mononuclear cells were used for TCR beta sequencing. Genomic DNA was extracted from the blood cell samples with the Qiagen DNeasy Blood Extraction Kit. The source is a man between 40 and 49 years old in good health and CMV-seronegative. Sample: PBMCs.

The DNA is as follows: TGTGCCAGCAGCCGGGACAGGGATACTGAAGCTTTCTTT. It translates to CASSRDRDTEAFF. The rearrangement joined TRBV6-4 to TRBJ1-1, and 9 junction bases match TRBD1. CDR1 and CDR2 were assigned from the germline V gene as MRHNA and SNTAGT. Relative to germline, V is missing 6 bases and J is missing 5 bases, with 4 bases of the junction outside any gene match. Inclusive of the bounding cysteine and phenylalanine, the CDR3 is 13 residues long. Here the CDR3 DNA is all that survives: 39 bases in frame from base 1.